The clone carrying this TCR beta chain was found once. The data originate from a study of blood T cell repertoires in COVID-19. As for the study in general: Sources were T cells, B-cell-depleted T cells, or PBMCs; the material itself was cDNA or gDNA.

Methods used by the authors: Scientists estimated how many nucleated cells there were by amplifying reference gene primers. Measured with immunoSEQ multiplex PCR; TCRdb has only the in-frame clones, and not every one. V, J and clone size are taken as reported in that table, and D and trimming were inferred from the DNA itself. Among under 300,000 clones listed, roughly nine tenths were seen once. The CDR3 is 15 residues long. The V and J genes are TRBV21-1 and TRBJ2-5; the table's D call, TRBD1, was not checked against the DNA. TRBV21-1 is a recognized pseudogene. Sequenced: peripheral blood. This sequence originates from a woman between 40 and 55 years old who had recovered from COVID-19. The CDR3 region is CASSGVGRLWETQYF. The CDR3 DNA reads TGTGCCAGCAGCGGAGTGGGGCGGCTGTGGGAGACCCAGTACTTC.